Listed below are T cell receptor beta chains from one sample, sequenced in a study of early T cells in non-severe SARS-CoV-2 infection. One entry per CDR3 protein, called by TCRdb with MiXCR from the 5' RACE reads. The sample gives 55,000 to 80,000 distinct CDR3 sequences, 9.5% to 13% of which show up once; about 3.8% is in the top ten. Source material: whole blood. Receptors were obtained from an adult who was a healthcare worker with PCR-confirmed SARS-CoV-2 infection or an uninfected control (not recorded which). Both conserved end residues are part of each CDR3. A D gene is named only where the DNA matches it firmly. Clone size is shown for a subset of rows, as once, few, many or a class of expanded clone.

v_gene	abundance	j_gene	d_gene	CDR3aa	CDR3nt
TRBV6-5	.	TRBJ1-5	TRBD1	CASSPDRGSNQPQHF	TGTGCCAGCAGCCCAGACAGGGGTAGCAATCAGCCCCAGCATTTT
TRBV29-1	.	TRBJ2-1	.	CSVEGVPGSSYNEQFF	TGCAGCGTTGAGGGGGTCCCGGGGAGCTCCTACAATGAGCAGTTCTTC
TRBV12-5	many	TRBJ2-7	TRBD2	CASGSGRAYEQYF	TGTGCTAGTGGGTCAGGGAGGGCCTACGAGCAGTACTTC
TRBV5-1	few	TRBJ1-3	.	CASRSGGGNTIYF	TGCGCCAGCCGCAGTGGTGGGGGAAACACCATATATTTT
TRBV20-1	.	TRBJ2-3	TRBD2	CSATRTSGDTQYF	TGCAGTGCTACCCGGACTAGCGGAGATACGCAGTATTTT
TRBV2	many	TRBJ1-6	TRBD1	CASSQYRGNSPLHF	TGTGCCAGCAGTCAATACAGGGGCAATTCACCCCTCCACTTT
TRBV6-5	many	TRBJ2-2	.	CASSRDRGTTKSGELFF	TGTGCCAGCAGCCGTGATAGGGGGACCACGAAATCCGGGGAGCTGTTTTTT
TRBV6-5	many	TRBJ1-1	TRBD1	CASSSTDRGTEAFF	TGTGCCAGCAGCTCTACCGACAGGGGCACTGAAGCTTTCTTT
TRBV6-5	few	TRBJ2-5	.	CASSYSRWIQETQYF	TGTGCCAGCAGTTACTCGCGATGGATTCAAGAGACCCAGTACTTC
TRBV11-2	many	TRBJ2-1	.	CASSLDRRGQREQFF	TGTGCCAGCAGCTTAGATCGGAGGGGACAGAGGGAGCAGTTCTTC
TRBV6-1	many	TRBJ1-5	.	CASTDSLFQPQHF	TGTGCCAGCACCGACAGCTTATTTCAGCCCCAGCATTTT
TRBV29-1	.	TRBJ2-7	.	CSGELMGDGLPYEQYF	TGCAGCGGTGAACTAATGGGGGACGGATTGCCCTACGAGCAGTACTTC
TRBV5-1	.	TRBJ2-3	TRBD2	CASSSIGLALRGDTQYF	TGCGCCAGCAGCTCAATCGGACTAGCGCTGAGGGGAGATACGCAGTATTTT
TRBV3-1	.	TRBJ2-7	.	CASRESGHLGEQYF	TGTGCCAGCAGGGAATCCGGACATCTTGGCGAGCAGTACTTC
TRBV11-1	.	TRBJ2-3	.	CASSYRDGYTDTQYF	TGTGCCAGCAGCTACCGGGACGGATACACAGATACGCAGTATTTT
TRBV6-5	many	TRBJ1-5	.	CASSKLKPSLHQPQHF	TGTGCCAGCAGCAAACTAAAACCTAGTCTCCATCAGCCCCAGCATTTT
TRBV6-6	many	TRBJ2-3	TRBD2	CASRKLAGGQDTQYF	TGTGCCAGCAGAAAACTAGCGGGGGGGCAGGATACGCAGTATTTT
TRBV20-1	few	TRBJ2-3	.	CSARDQGGEEDTQYF	TGCAGTGCTAGAGATCAGGGGGGCGAGGAAGATACGCAGTATTTT
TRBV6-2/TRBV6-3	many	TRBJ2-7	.	CASSSARDILSSYEQYF	TGTGCCAGCAGTTCGGCCCGGGACATCCTGAGCTCCTACGAGCAGTACTTC
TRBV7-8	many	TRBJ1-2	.	CASSSTEDRKLNYGYTF	TGTGCCAGCAGCTCGACAGAAGACAGGAAACTTAACTATGGCTACACCTTC
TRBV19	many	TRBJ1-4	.	CASTVWQDEKLFF	TGTGCCAGTACCGTGTGGCAGGACGAAAAACTGTTTTTT
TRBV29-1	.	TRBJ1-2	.	CSVDSDSQRYGYTF	TGCAGCGTTGACTCGGACAGTCAGCGCTATGGCTACACCTTC
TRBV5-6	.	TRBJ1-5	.	CASSLGGDLNQPQHF	TGTGCCAGCAGCTTGGGGGGCGACCTCAATCAGCCCCAGCATTTT
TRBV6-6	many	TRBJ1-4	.	CASSYTEKLFF	TGTGCCAGCAGTTACACGGAAAAACTGTTTTTT
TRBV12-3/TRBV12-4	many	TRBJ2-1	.	CASSLGKGLREQFF	TGTGCCAGCAGTTTGGGCAAGGGGTTACGTGAGCAGTTCTTC
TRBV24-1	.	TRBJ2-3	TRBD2	CATTGGEEATQYF	TGTGCCACCACGGGAGGAGAGGAGGCTACGCAGTATTTT
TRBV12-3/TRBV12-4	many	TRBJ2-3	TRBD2	CASSLMGLRADTQYF	TGTGCCAGCAGTTTAATGGGACTACGGGCAGATACGCAGTATTTT
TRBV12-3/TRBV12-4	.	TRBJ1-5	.	CASSSRYDLPGISSNQPQHF	TGTGCCAGCAGTTCCCGATACGACCTCCCAGGGATATCGAGCAATCAGCCCCAGCATTTT
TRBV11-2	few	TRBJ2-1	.	CASSLTWEGEQFF	TGTGCCAGCAGCTTAACTTGGGAAGGTGAGCAGTTCTTC
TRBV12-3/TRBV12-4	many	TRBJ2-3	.	CASSFTGGTDTQYF	TGTGCCAGCAGTTTCACGGGGGGCACAGATACGCAGTATTTT
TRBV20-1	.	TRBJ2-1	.	CSAFSGYYNEQFF	TGCAGTGCTTTTAGCGGCTACTACAATGAGCAGTTCTTC
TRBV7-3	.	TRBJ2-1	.	CASSSGPEREQFF	TGTGCCAGCAGCTCCGGACCGGAGAGAGAGCAGTTCTTC
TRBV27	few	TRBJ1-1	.	CASSSQLNTEAFF	TGTGCCAGCAGTTCCCAACTGAACACTGAAGCTTTCTTT
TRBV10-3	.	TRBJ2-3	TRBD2	CAIKPGTFAGGPTDTQYF	TGTGCCATCAAACCAGGCACGTTCGCGGGGGGGCCCACAGATACGCAGTATTTT
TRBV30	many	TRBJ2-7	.	CAWSVYVGRGGEQYF	TGTGCCTGGAGTGTATATGTGGGCAGGGGAGGCGAGCAGTACTTC
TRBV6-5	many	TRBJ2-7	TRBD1	CASGRTGQGLVEQYF	TGTGCCAGCGGCCGAACTGGACAGGGACTGGTCGAGCAGTACTTC
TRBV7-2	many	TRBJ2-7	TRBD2	CASSRLISGSYEQYF	TGTGCCAGCAGCCGTCTAATTAGCGGGAGCTACGAGCAGTACTTC
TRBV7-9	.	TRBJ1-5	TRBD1	CASSGTGGVQPQHF	TGTGCCAGCAGCGGGACAGGGGGCGTTCAGCCCCAGCATTTT
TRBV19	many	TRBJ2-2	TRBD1	CASSTPGTGFAGELFF	TGTGCCAGTAGTACCCCCGGGACAGGGTTCGCCGGGGAGCTGTTTTTT
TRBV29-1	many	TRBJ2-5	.	CSVASGETQYF	TGCAGCGTTGCCTCAGGAGAGACCCAGTACTTC
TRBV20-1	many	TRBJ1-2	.	CSASREGYTF	TGCAGTGCTAGCAGGGAGGGCTACACCTTC
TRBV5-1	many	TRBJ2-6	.	CASSLYPGANVLTF	TGCGCCAGCAGCTTGTATCCTGGGGCCAACGTCCTGACTTTC
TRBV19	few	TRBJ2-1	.	CASSMTGSYNEQFF	TGTGCCAGTAGTATGACGGGCTCCTACAATGAGCAGTTCTTC
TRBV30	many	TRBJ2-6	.	CAWIPGAGANVLTF	TGTGCCTGGATACCCGGGGCTGGGGCCAACGTCCTGACTTTC
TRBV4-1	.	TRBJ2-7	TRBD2	CASSHPRTSPNEQYF	TGCGCCAGCAGCCATCCCCGGACTAGCCCCAACGAGCAGTACTTC
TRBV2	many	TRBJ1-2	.	CASIGFGPGDYGYTF	TGTGCCAGCATTGGGTTTGGTCCGGGTGACTATGGCTACACCTTC
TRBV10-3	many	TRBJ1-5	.	CAISVGGNQPQHF	TGTGCCATCAGTGTTGGGGGGAATCAGCCCCAGCATTTT
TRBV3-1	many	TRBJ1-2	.	CASSQLAGVGGYTF	TGTGCCAGCAGCCAATTGGCAGGTGTCGGCGGCTACACCTTC
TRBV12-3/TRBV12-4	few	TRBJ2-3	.	CASSSPLGSPKDTQYF	TGTGCCAGCAGTTCCCCGTTGGGATCCCCCAAAGATACGCAGTATTTT
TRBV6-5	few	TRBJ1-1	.	CASRAGPTEAFF	TGTGCCAGCCGGGCCGGGCCCACTGAAGCTTTCTTT